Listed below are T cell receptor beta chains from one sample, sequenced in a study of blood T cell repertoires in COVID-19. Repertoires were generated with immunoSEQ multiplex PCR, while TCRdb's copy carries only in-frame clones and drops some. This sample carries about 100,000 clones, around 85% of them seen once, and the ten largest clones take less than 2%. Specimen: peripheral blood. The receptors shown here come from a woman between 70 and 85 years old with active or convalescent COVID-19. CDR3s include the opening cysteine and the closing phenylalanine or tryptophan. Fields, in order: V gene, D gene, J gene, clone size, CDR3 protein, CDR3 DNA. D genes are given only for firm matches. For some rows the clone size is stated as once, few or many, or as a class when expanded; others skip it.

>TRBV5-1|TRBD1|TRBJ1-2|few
CASSFLRYNGQGVYGYTF
TGCGCCAGCAGCTTTCTAAGATATAATGGACAGGGCGTGTATGGCTACACCTTC
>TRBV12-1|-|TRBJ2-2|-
CASRPRGHGELFF
TGTGCCAGCAGACCTAGGGGGCACGGGGAGCTGTTTTTT
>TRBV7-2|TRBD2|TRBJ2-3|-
CASRHPWGTSPNTQYF
TGTGCCAGCAGACATCCTTGGGGGACTAGCCCAAATACGCAGTATTTT
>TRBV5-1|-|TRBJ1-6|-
CASSLGSNNSPLHF
TGCGCCAGCAGCTTGGGGTCTAATAATTCACCCCTCCACTTT
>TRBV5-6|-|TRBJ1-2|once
CASNPGGDYGYTF
TGTGCCAGCAATCCGGGTGGAGACTATGGCTACACCTTC
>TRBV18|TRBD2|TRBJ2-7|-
CASSPVSGRAAYEQYF
TGTGCCAGCTCACCAGTTTCCGGGAGGGCCGCCTACGAGCAGTACTTC
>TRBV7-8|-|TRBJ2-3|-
CASSQAGDTQYF
TGTGCCAGCAGCCAGGCCGGGGATACGCAGTATTTT
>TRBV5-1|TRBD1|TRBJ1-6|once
CASSLSGTGGASPLHF
TGCGCCAGCAGCCTTTCCGGGACAGGGGGCGCTTCACCCCTCCACTTT
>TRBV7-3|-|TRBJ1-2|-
CASSLTTAGYGYTF
TGTGCCAGCAGCTTAACTACTGCCGGGTATGGCTACACCTTC
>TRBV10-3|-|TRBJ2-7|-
CATQTGPQDEQYF
TGTGCCACCCAGACAGGTCCCCAGGACGAGCAGTACTTC
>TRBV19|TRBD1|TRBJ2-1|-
CASSGGRDREYNEQFF
TGTGCCAGTAGTGGGGGCCGGGACAGGGAGTACAATGAGCAGTTCTTC
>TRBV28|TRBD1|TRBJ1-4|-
CASSAPGQLEKLFF
TGTGCCAGCAGTGCCCCGGGACAGCTTGAAAAACTGTTTTTT
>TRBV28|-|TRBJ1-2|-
CASTASRGVYGYTF
TGTGCCAGCACCGCGTCGCGGGGAGTCTATGGCTACACCTTC
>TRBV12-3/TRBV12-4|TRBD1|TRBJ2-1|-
CASSPLRGKEQFF
TGTGCCAGCAGTCCACTCAGGGGGAAGGAGCAGTTCTTC
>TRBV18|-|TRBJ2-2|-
CASSPPSLTRAGTGELFF
TGTGCCAGCTCACCACCGAGCTTAACCCGAGCTGGCACCGGGGAGCTGTTTTTT
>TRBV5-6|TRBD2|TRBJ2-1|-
CASSPRGGGGNEQFF
TGTGCCAGCAGCCCCCGCGGCGGGGGAGGGAATGAGCAGTTCTTC
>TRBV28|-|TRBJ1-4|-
CASSLEGGNRKLFF
TGTGCCAGCAGTTTAGAAGGGGGTAACCGAAAACTGTTTTTT
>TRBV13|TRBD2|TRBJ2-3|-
CASSLRRGGDTDTQYF
TGTGCCAGCAGCTTACGGCGGGGGGGAGACACAGATACGCAGTATTTT
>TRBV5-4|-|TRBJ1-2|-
CASSLTQGNHGYTF
TGTGCCAGCAGCTTAACCCAGGGAAATCACGGCTACACCTTC
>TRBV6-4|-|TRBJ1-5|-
CASTVGGSNQPQHF
TGTGCCAGCACCGTCGGGGGAAGCAATCAGCCCCAGCATTTT
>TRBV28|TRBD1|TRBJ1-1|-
CASSLWGTGGTEAFF
TGTGCCAGCAGTTTATGGGGGACAGGGGGCACTGAAGCTTTCTTT
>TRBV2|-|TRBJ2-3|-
CASRDDRFRSTDTQYF
TGTGCCAGCAGGGATGACAGGTTTAGGAGCACAGATACGCAGTATTTT
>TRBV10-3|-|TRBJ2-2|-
CAISGTANTGELFF
TGTGCCATCAGTGGGACTGCAAACACCGGGGAGCTGTTTTTT
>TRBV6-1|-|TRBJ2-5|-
CASSEPRTGQETQYF
TGTGCCAGCAGTGAACCCCGTACGGGACAAGAGACCCAGTACTTC
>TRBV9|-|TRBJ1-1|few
CATRQNLNPEAFF
TGTGCCACCCGACAGAACCTAAACCCTGAAGCTTTCTTT
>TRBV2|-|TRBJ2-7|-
CASLKAVGSGQYF
TGTGCCAGCCTTAAGGCCGTGGGTTCGGGGCAGTACTTC
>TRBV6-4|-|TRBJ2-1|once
CASTVLVVLNEQFF
TGTGCCAGCACCGTACTAGTCGTTTTAAATGAGCAGTTCTTC
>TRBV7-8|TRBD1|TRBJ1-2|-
CASSPDRQVTGYTF
TGTGCCAGCAGCCCGGACAGGCAGGTCACTGGCTACACCTTC
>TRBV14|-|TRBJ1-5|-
CASSEYSNQPQHF
TGTGCCAGCAGCGAGTATAGCAATCAGCCCCAGCATTTT
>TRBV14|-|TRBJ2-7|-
CASSQSGGLTYEQYF
TGTGCCAGCAGCCAATCAGGCGGACTAACCTACGAGCAGTACTTC
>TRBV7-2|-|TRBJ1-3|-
CASKRAATSSGNTIYF
TGTGCCAGCAAACGTGCGGCTACGAGCTCTGGAAACACCATATATTTT
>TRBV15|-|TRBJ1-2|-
CATSNDGVRGYTF
TGTGCCACCAGCAACGACGGAGTTCGTGGCTACACCTTC
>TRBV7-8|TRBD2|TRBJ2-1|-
CASSPRLAGANEQFF
TGTGCCAGCAGCCCCCGTCTAGCGGGAGCCAATGAGCAGTTCTTC
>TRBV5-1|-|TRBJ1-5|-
CASSPDSNQPQHF
TGCGCCAGCAGCCCTGACAGTAATCAGCCCCAGCATTTT
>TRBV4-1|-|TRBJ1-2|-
CASSQEEGNYGYTF
TGCGCCAGCAGCCAAGAGGAGGGAAACTATGGCTACACCTTC
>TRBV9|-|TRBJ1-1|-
CASSTDMNTEAFF
TGTGCCAGCAGCACGGACATGAACACTGAAGCTTTCTTT
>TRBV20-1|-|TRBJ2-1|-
CSVNRNNEQFF
TGCAGTGTTAACAGAAACAATGAGCAGTTCTTC
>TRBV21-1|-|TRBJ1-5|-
CASSPRGTGYYQPQHF
TGTGCCAGCAGCCCGCGAGGGACAGGATATTATCAGCCCCAGCATTTT
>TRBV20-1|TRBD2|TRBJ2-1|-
CSASVLAGTNNEQFF
TGCAGTGCTAGTGTCCTAGCGGGCACAAACAATGAGCAGTTCTTC
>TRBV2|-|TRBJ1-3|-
CASTYSGNTIYF
TGTGCCAGCACGTACTCTGGAAACACCATATATTTT
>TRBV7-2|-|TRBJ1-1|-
CASSTQGNTEAFF
TGTGCCAGCAGCACACAGGGGAACACTGAAGCTTTCTTT
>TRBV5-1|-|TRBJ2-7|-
CASSLDPGSSYEQYF
TGCGCCAGCAGCTTGGATCCGGGGAGCTCCTACGAGCAGTACTTC
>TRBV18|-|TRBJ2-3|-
CASSVARVSTDTQYF
TGTGCCAGCTCTGTTGCGCGGGTTAGCACAGATACGCAGTATTTT
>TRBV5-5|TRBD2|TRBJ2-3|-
CASSLGGGPSGGLRDTQYF
TGTGCCAGCAGCTTGGGTGGGGGCCCTAGCGGGGGGTTGAGAGATACGCAGTATTTT
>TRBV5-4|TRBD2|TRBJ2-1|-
CASRGLAGTYNEQFF
TGTGCCAGCAGGGGGTTAGCGGGAACATACAATGAGCAGTTCTTC
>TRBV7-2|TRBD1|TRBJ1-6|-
CASTQQGYNSPLHF
TGTGCCAGCACCCAACAGGGGTATAATTCACCCCTCCACTTT